This entry lists 21 T cell receptor beta chains sequenced from one sample in a study of tumor and adjacent non-tumor tissue in lung cancer (dated by TCRdb to the late 2010s). Receptor libraries were prepared by multiplex PCR. For sequencing, an Illumina HiSeq 2500 was employed. TCRbeta libraries were constructed through three rounds of nested PCR with primers (Table S4) according to protocols adapted from ARM-PCR. The raw public data were reprocessed by TCRdb itself: fastp quality trimming at Q25, MiXCR clonotype calling, in-frame beta chains only. Each entry is one CDR3 protein sequence, shown with its most common DNA and genes. A total of about 85,000 distinct CDR3 sequences appear in this sample, around three fifths of them only once. 15% of the sample comes from the top ten. RNA was extracted from bulk unsorted tissue and checked for quality with a NanoDrop ND-1000 and an Agilent 2100. Sequencing input: lung tumor tissue. The receptors originated from a man aged 70-80 years with non-small cell lung cancer.

The J gene is TRBJ2-1, the V gene TRBV12-3 or TRBV12-4, with D possibly TRBD2 on 5 matching bases. This CDR3 spans 14 amino acids. The V end lost 6 bases, the J end lost 1 base, and 10 bases lay between the germline ends. In nucleotides, the CDR3 is TGTGCCAGCAGGCTAGCCGAATCCTACAATGAGCAGTTCTTC. Translation gives CASRLAESYNEQFF.

The rearrangement joins TRBV29-1 to TRBJ2-5; D is possibly TRBD1 or TRBD2 (6 bases each). CDR1 is SQVTM and CDR2 is ANQGSEA in the germline V gene. CDR3 length: 17 amino acids. Trimming removed 0 bases at V and 5 bases at J, with 22 bases between. The CDR3 region is CSVEDRYGTREAETQYF. CDR3 DNA: TGCAGCGTTGAAGACCGTTATGGGACAAGGGAGGCGGAGACCCAGTACTTC.

This sequence joins TRBV7-9 and TRBJ2-1; D may correspond to TRBD1 or TRBD2 (5 bases each). CDR1 SEHNR and CDR2 FQNEAQ come from the germline V gene (reference sequence). The CDR3 is 16 residues long. Trimming removed 2 bases at V and 0 bases at J, with 11 bases between. In DNA form, the CDR3 reads TGTGCCAGCAGCTTACGGGCAGGGAGCTCCTACAATGAGCAGTTCTTC. This sequence encodes CASSLRAGSSYNEQFF.

This clonotype has just a few counts. The chain is built from TRBV7-9 and TRBJ2-7, with TRBD1 matching 8 bases. The CDR3 has 13 residues. The V and J ends lost 6 bases and 10 bases, in that order; junction bases with no gene match: 11. Germline assignment: CDR1 SEHNR and CDR2 FQNEAQ (reference sequence). Written as DNA, the CDR3 is TGTGCCAGCAGTAGGACAGGGACGACAGTTCAGTACTTC. Translating gives CASSRTGTTVQYF.

By sample share, this clonotype is medium-sized (0.01 to 0.1%). The rearrangement uses TRBV11-1 and TRBJ2-1; D gene unclear. The CDR3 totals 15 residues. Germline assignment: CDR1 SGHAT and CDR2 FQDESV (reference sequence). Trimming pared 6 bases from V and 0 bases from J, leaving 12 bases between. The CDR3 spells CASREQLSSYNEQFF. CDR3 coding DNA: TGTGCCAGCAGGGAACAGCTTAGCTCCTACAATGAGCAGTTCTTC.

Remarks on this clonotype: Possible read error: a much larger clone is one base away. The CDR3 sequence is CASSSHTGPYEHYF. CDR3 bases: TGCGCCAGCAGCTCCCACACAGGGCCCTACGAGCATTACTTC. The genes are TRBV5-1 and TRBJ2-7, with D perhaps matching TRBD1 (6 bases). Germline loops: CDR1 SGHRS, CDR2 YFSETQ. The CDR3 runs to 14 residues.

Comment on this clonotype: Lacking the conserved final phenylalanine or tryptophan, this CDR3 likely reflects a read error. The chain joins TRBV6-6 to TRBJ2-2; D is perhaps TRBD1 (5 bases). The CDR3 contains 13 residues. V was pared by 6 bases and J by 11 bases, with 16 bases between. Germline CDR1 MNHNY, CDR2 SVGAGI (reference sequence). The CDR3 DNA is TGTGCCAGCAGGCGACAGAACATCGGTGAGCTGTTTTAT. This gives the protein CASRRQNIGELFY.

Comments on this clonotype: The conserved final phenylalanine or tryptophan is absent from the CDR3, which likely points to a read error. The DNA is omitted, as the CDR3 cannot be located on it reliably, and the CDR3 follows TCRdb's listing. The chain recombines TRBV28 with TRBJ2-7. Counting both end residues, the CDR3 totals 11 amino acids. Germline loops: CDR1 MDHEN, CDR2 SYDVKM. The CDR3 loop is CASSLWGEQYY.

This sequence joins TRBV28 and TRBJ2-1; D is possibly TRBD1 (6 bases). Germline CDR1 MDHEN, CDR2 SYDVKM. Trimming removed 10 bases at V and 6 bases at J, with 28 bases between. The CDR3 sequence is 17 residues long. The CDR3 here is CAIRASTGRGLVNEQFF. For the CDR3, the DNA is TGTGCCATCCGTGCAAGCACAGGGAGAGGGTTGGTCAATGAGCAGTTCTTC. Using reference TRBV28 and TRBJ2-1 for the parts outside the CDR3, the full variable domain is DVKVTQSSRYLVKRTGEKVFLECVQDMDHENMFWYRQDPGLGLRLIYFSYDVKMKEKGDIPEGYSVSREKKERFSLILESASTNQTSMYLCAIRASTGRGLVNEQFFGPGTRLTVL.

A remark on this clonotype: A read error is likely, as this CDR3 ends without the conserved phenylalanine or tryptophan. V usage is TRBV4-1 and J usage is TRBJ2-1, with TRBD2 identical over 10 bases. The germline V gene encodes CDR1 MGHRA and CDR2 YSYEKL. The CDR3 has 15 residues. The CDR3 nucleotides are TGCTCCAGCAACCTAGCGGGAGCTGCCTACAATGAGCAGTTCCTC. It yields the protein CSSNLAGAAYNEQFL.

Points on this clonotype: An end of the junction does not agree with germline; a read error may underlie this. The chain is built from TRBV10-3 and TRBJ1-2; D ambiguous. CDR3 size: 12 residues. From germline, CDR1 is ENHRY and CDR2 SYGVKD. The CDR3 sequence: CAISNDIYGYTF. CDR3 DNA: TGCGCCATCAGCAATGACATCTATGGCTACACCTTC.

To note about this clonotype: The conserved phenylalanine or tryptophan is not found at the CDR3 terminus, so this likely reflects a read error. The chain combines TRBV11-2 with TRBJ1-1; 7 nucleotides match TRBD1. The J segment lost 7 bases and the V segment lost 10 bases, leaving 12 bases of the junction unmatched. The germline V gene encodes CDR1 SGHAT and CDR2 FQNNGV. The CDR3 length is 13 residues. CDR3 DNA: TGTGCCAACAGACACAGGGGCAATGATGAAGCTTTCATT. Translating it yields CANRHRGNDEAFI.

A remark on this clonotype: A much larger clone is a single base away; this may be a read error. This rearrangement joins TRBV20-1 to TRBJ2-7; D possibly corresponds to TRBD1 (5 bases). The V gene's germline CDR1 is DFQATT and CDR2 SNEGSKA (reference sequence). This CDR3 has 12 residues. Here the CDR3 DNA reads TGCAGTGCTGAGGACAACTCCTACAAGCAGTACTTC. This gives the protein CSAEDNSYKQYF.

The chain links TRBV24-1 to TRBJ2-7; either TRBD1 or TRBD2 may fit D (5 bases each). The V end was cut by 6 bases, the J end by 3 bases, with 14 bases between. This CDR3 region has 14 residues. Per the germline V gene, CDR1 is KGHDR and CDR2 is SFDVKD. Here the CDR3 reads CATSSRDGLYEQYF. The DNA of the CDR3 is TGTGCCACCAGTTCCCGGGACGGACTCTACGAGCAGTACTTC.

The rearrangement links TRBV25-1 to TRBJ2-4; TRBD1 matches 9 bases. Germline V gene sequence: CDR1 MGHDK, CDR2 SYGVNS. The CDR3 is 14 residues long. J lost 1 base, V lost 6 bases, and 1 base had no gene match. This chain's CDR3 is CASSGTGAKNIQYF. CDR3 nucleotides: TGTGCCAGCAGCGGGACAGGGGCCAAAAACATTCAGTACTTC.

About this clonotype: A much larger clone lies one base from this, so it may be a read error. The chain recombines TRBV4-1 with TRBJ2-7, with D perhaps being TRBD1 or TRBD2 (6 bases each). Trimming left V 4 bases short and J 3 bases short, with 16 bases between. The germline gives CDR1 MGHRA, CDR2 YSYEKL. The CDR3 has 15 residues. The CDR3 sequence is CASSPHGGQGYEQYF. For the CDR3, the DNA is TGCGCCAGCAGCCCCCACGGGGGCCAGGGCTACGAGCAGTACTTC.

Comments on this clonotype: One end of the junction does not line up with germline, which may come from a read error. CDR3 in amino acids: CASRSRHAKEIQYF. As DNA, the CDR3 is TGTGCCAGCAGATCTAGACATGCGAAAGAGATCCAGTACTTC. The chain is built from TRBV11-2 and TRBJ2-5; no firm D call. This CDR3 is 14 amino acids long. Germline values: CDR1 SGHAT, CDR2 FQNNGV.

A remark on this clonotype: A read error may be the cause here, since a much bigger clone is one base away. This chain connects TRBV6-1 to TRBJ2-5; 11 bases are shared with TRBD2. CDR3 length: 16 amino acids. The germline CDR1 and CDR2 sequences are MNHNS and SASEGT. J gave up 6 bases and V 10 bases, and 16 bases lay outside the gene matches. The CDR3 bases are TGTGCCACAGGGCGTAGCGGGGGGGCCTTTATTAAGACCCAGTACTTC. Its translation: CATGRSGGAFIKTQYF.

This clonotype was seen many times. The rearrangement uses TRBV6-2 or TRBV6-3 and TRBJ2-7; D is perhaps TRBD2 (6 bases). With 6 bases removed from V and 0 bases from J, the gap between germline ends came to 12 bases. This CDR3 contains 14 residues. Germline loops: CDR1 MNHEY, CDR2 SVGEGT. CDR3 sequence: CASRSVGGSYEQYF. CDR3 in DNA: TGTGCCAGCAGATCTGTGGGGGGCTCCTACGAGCAGTACTTC.

Remarks on this clonotype: The junction departs from germline at one end; a sequencing error may be responsible. The V gene is TRBV24-1, the J gene TRBJ2-7, with 7 bases aligning to TRBD1. The V gene's germline CDR1 is KGHDR and CDR2 SFDVKD. The CDR3 length is 16 residues. CDR3 in amino acids: CTTSEPGQRTSYEQYF. The CDR3 DNA follows: TGTACCACCAGTGAACCGGGACAGAGAACCTCCTACGAGCAGTACTTC.

CDR3 in amino acids: CASGNRSMGRRETQYF. CDR3 bases: TGTGCCAGCGGCAACCGAAGCATGGGCCGGAGGGAGACCCAGTACTTC. The gene calls are TRBV6-6 and TRBJ2-5, with a possible D match to TRBD2 (5 bases). Trimming shortened V by 8 bases and J by 5 bases, and 24 bases separated the two germline ends. CDR3 length equals 16 residues. The germline V gene encodes CDR1 MNHNY and CDR2 SVGAGI (reference sequence).